The present TCR beta chain was sequenced within a study of cytomegalovirus exposure and HLA in healthy donors. General study points: In a later analysis, CMV-associated beta chains were mostly HLA-associated, it appeared. In a later analysis, a missense DCLRE1C variant was linked to TCR beta V- and J-gene trimming. Some TCR beta chains (roughly 150 of them) were listed as cytomegalovirus-associated.

The study ran its PCR with 60 Vbeta and 13 Jbeta primers. Sequenced by immunoSEQ multiplex PCR; TCRdb stores in-frame clones only, minus some. Of roughly 180,000 clones in the sample, roughly 75% were seen once. As for this clone: What it recognizes is unknown.

The source material was PBMCs. This TCR derives from a female donor in good health and CMV-seronegative.

The CDR3 DNA reads as TGCGCCAGCAGCCAAGCCCAGGGGGCTGGCGAGCAGTACTTC. Translating it yields CASSQAQGAGEQYF. The chain combines TRBV4-3 with TRBJ2-7; TRBD1 agrees at 8 bases. The CDR3 spans 14 residues. CDR1 and CDR2 from the germline V gene are LGHNA and YSLEER. V lost 1 base, J lost 6 bases, and 5 bases stayed unmatched.